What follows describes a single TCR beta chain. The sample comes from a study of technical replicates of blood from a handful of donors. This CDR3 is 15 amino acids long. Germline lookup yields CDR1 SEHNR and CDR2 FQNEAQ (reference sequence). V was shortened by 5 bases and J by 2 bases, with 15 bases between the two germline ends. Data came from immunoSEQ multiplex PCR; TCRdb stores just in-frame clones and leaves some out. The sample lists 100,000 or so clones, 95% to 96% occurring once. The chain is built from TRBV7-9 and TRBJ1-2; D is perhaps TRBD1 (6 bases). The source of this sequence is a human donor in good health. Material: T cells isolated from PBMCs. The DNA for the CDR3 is TGTGCCAGCAGCCCTCTCTCCGACAGGAACTATGGCTACACCTTC. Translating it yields CASSPLSDRNYGYTF.